These 23 T cell receptor beta chains were all obtained from the same sample, sequenced in a study of blood T cell repertoires in COVID-19. The method was immunoSEQ multiplex PCR; TCRdb's version includes in-frame clones alone and lacks a portion of them. The table records over 150,000 clones, roughly 90% of them present only once. Source material: peripheral blood. These receptors were obtained from a man between 50 and 59 years old with COVID-19, enrolled during active disease.

V is TRBV10-3 and J is TRBJ2-3, with TRBD2 matching over 7 bases. Germline trimming cut 4 bases from V and 4 bases from J; bases unmatched to any gene: 11. The CDR3 loop spans 16 amino acids. Germline V CDR1 and CDR2: ENHRY, SYGVKD. DNA for the CDR3: TGTGCCATCAGTGGTGGGGCGGGAGATTGGTCAGATACGCAGTATTTT. Its protein is CAISGGAGDWSDTQYF.

The genes are TRBV2 and TRBJ2-3; no reliable D call. The ends were cut back, 4 bases at V and 4 bases at J, with 6 bases in the middle. The CDR3 sequence is 12 residues long. The germline CDR1 and CDR2 sequences are SNHLY and FYNNEI. CDR3 protein: CASSVSADTQYF. CDR3 DNA: TGTGCCAGCAGTGTAAGCGCAGATACGCAGTATTTT. Full variable domain (missing parts from reference TRBV2 and TRBJ2-3): EPEVTQTPSHQVTQMGQEVILRCVPISNHLYFYWYRQILGQKVEFLVSFYNNEISEKSEIFDDQFSVERPDGSNFTLKIRSTKLEDSAMYFCASSVSADTQYFGPGTRLTVL.

The chain couples TRBV28 to TRBJ1-6; 7 bases line up with TRBD1. Germline CDR1 and CDR2: MDHEN and SYDVKM. The CDR3 is 16 amino acids. With 1 base clipped from V and 4 bases from J, the junction kept 4 bases outside the gene matches. The CDR3 DNA reads TGTGCCAGCAGTTTATTCGGGACAGAATATAATTCACCCCTCCACTTT. It translates to CASSLFGTEYNSPLHF.

J is TRBJ1-1 and V is TRBV15; 10 bases are a match to TRBD1. CDR3 size: 14 residues. Germline CDR1 reads LNHNV; CDR2 reads YYDKDF (reference sequence). The V gene end was trimmed by 6 bases and the J gene end by 3 bases; junction bases not matched to a gene: 4. The CDR3, as DNA: TGTGCCACCAGGTGGGGACAGGGGTACACTGAAGCTTTCTTT. This sequence encodes CATRWGQGYTEAFF.

This chain connects TRBV10-2 to TRBJ2-7, with 13 positions matching TRBD2. The CDR3 spans 16 residues. Germline assignment: CDR1 WSHSY and CDR2 SAAADI. The J segment lost 5 bases and the V segment lost 1 base, leaving 5 bases of the junction unmatched. The CDR3 DNA is TGCGCCAGCAGTGAGTATTTAGGGACTAGCGGGAACGAGCAGTACTTC. Its protein is CASSEYLGTSGNEQYF.

Comments on this clone: Its ends do not fully match the called genes, so a read error is possible. The V gene is TRBV3-1 (or the pseudogene TRBV3-2), the J gene TRBJ2-3, with a tentative D call TRBD2 (5 bases). The length of the CDR3 is 22 residues. CDR1 LGHDT and CDR2 YNNKEL come from the germline V gene (reference sequence). CDR3 sequence reads: CASSQGTLQGTTEEFSTDTQCF. CDR3 DNA sequence: TGTGCCAGCAGCCAAGGGACTCTTCAAGGAACAACCGAGGAATTTAGCACAGATACGCAGTGTTTT.

As concerns this clone: The same CDR3 also results from other DNA sequences found in this sample. The chain couples TRBV29-1 to TRBJ1-5; a possible D gene is TRBD1 (5 bases). This CDR3 contains 12 residues. CDR1 and CDR2 (germline): SQVTM, ANQGSEA. The V end lost 7 bases, the J end lost 4 bases, and 11 bases lay between the germline ends. The CDR3 loop is CSAGGGNQPQHF. The CDR3 DNA is TGCAGCGCCGGGGGGGGAAATCAGCCCCAGCATTTT.

The V call is TRBV3-1 (or the pseudogene TRBV3-2), the J call TRBJ2-7; possible D gene TRBD1, 5 bases. The CDR3 runs 16 residues. Germline V gene sequence: CDR1 LGHDT, CDR2 YNNKEL (reference sequence). The V and J ends lost 1 base and 4 bases respectively, with 17 bases between them. The chain's CDR3 is CASSQGFTGLVYEQYF. In DNA form, the CDR3 reads TGTGCCAGCAGCCAAGGGTTCACAGGATTAGTATACGAGCAGTACTTC.

This chain links TRBV10-3 with TRBJ1-3, with 8 bases that match TRBD1. Germline loops: CDR1 ENHRY, CDR2 SYGVKD. Trimming removed 6 bases from V and 4 bases from J; junction bases left unmatched: 5. The CDR3 totals 14 residues. CDR3 in DNA: TGTGCCATCAGGCCACAGGGGGACGGAAACACCATATATTTT. Its translation is CAIRPQGDGNTIYF.

This chain uses TRBV9 with TRBJ1-4, with 7 bases that match TRBD1. J lost 8 bases, V lost 0 bases, and 10 bases had no gene match. Germline assignment: CDR1 SGDLS and CDR2 YYNGEE. The CDR3 length is 16 residues. CDR3 protein: CASSVGGTAPGEKLFF. CDR3 DNA: TGTGCCAGCAGCGTAGGGGGGACAGCCCCTGGGGAAAAACTGTTTTTT.

V is TRBV9 and J is TRBJ1-4; 8 bases line up with TRBD1. This CDR3 contains 14 residues. The V gene end was trimmed by 0 bases and the J gene end by 7 bases; junction bases not matched to a gene: 2. CDR1 and CDR2 from the germline V gene are SGDLS and YYNGEE. As DNA, the CDR3 is TGTGCCAGCAGCGTAGGTACAGGGGGTGAAAAACTGTTTTTT. Its translation is CASSVGTGGEKLFF.

The chain recombines TRBV7-9 with TRBJ2-3; 14 bases align to TRBD2. CDR1 and CDR2 from the germline V gene are SEHNR and FQNEAQ (reference sequence). The CDR3 runs to 16 residues. Trimming took 5 bases from V and 4 from J; bases not matched to a gene: 5. This CDR3 reads CASSPRLAGGADTQYF. The CDR3 DNA sequence: TGTGCCAGCAGCCCACGACTAGCGGGAGGGGCAGATACGCAGTATTTT.

The rearrangement links TRBV6-6 to TRBJ2-1; D gene unclear. CDR1 MNHNY and CDR2 SVGAGI come from the germline V gene (reference sequence). This CDR3 spans 16 amino acids. V lost 4 bases and J 2 bases, leaving 15 bases between the germline ends. CDR3 nucleotide sequence: TGTGCCAGCAGTTCTAGGTCGCCCGATCCCTACAATGAGCAGTTCTTC. Protein product: CASSSRSPDPYNEQFF.

The chain uses TRBV19 and TRBJ1-2, with D possibly TRBD1 on 5 matching bases. This CDR3 region has 15 residues. The germline CDR1 and CDR2 sequences are LNHDA and SQIVND (reference sequence). Trimming removed 3 bases from V and 6 bases from J, with 17 bases in between. The DNA for the CDR3 is TGTGCCAGTAGTATCCAAAGACAGCAATCACATGGCTACACCTTC. This translates into CASSIQRQQSHGYTF.

The gene calls are TRBV6-5 and TRBJ2-7; a weak D match, TRBD1 (6 bases). Germline V gene data show CDR1 as MNHEY and CDR2 as SVGAGI. The CDR3 covers 14 residues. V lost 4 bases, J lost 1 base, and 11 bases lay in between. DNA for the CDR3: TGTGCCAGCAGTTCCAGGGGTTCGTCCTACGAGCAGTACTTC. Protein: CASSSRGSSYEQYF.

V usage is TRBV6-5 and J usage is TRBJ2-5, with D perhaps TRBD1 (5 bases). This CDR3 spans 15 amino acids. CDR1 is MNHEY, CDR2 SVGAGI, per germline. The ends were cut back, 8 bases at V and 1 base at J, with 17 bases in the middle. This CDR3 is CASSEQGLPQETQYF. The CDR3 DNA reads as TGTGCCAGCTCCGAGCAGGGCCTACCCCAAGAGACCCAGTACTTC.

In its sample, this clone was seen once. The CDR3 is CASSPRGGLAGANVLTF. For the CDR3, the DNA is TGTGCCAGCTCACCACGGGGGGGTCTGGCTGGGGCCAACGTCCTGACTTTC. The V and J genes are TRBV5-4 and TRBJ2-6; 8 nucleotides agree with TRBD2. Germline CDR1 is SGHNT and CDR2 is YYREEE (reference sequence). This CDR3 is built from 17 residues. J lost 2 bases, V lost 7 bases, and 11 bases had no gene match.

This clone was seen once. The chain combines TRBV27 with TRBJ1-1, with 7 bases fitting TRBD1. Germline trimming cut 6 bases from V and 1 base from J; bases unmatched to any gene: 11. CDR3 length: 16 amino acids. The germline gives CDR1 MNHEY, CDR2 SMNVEV (reference sequence). Here the CDR3 DNA reads TGTGCCAGCAGCCTCAGACAGGGCTCACGGAACACTGAAGCTTTCTTT. Its protein is CASSLRQGSRNTEAFF.

V and J are TRBV7-8 and TRBJ2-6, with D perhaps matching TRBD2 (6 bases). Trimming left V 5 bases short and J 6 bases short, with 11 bases between. The CDR3 is made up of 14 amino acids. In germline, CDR1 is SGHVS, CDR2 FQNEAQ. In nucleotides, the CDR3 is TGTGCCAGCAGCCCCCGCGGGGCGGCCAACGTCCTGACTTTC. Translated, it gives CASSPRGAANVLTF.

This clone was counted a few times. This chain joins TRBV7-6 and TRBJ2-1; D is unclear. Deletions cut 0 bases from V and 9 bases from J, with 15 bases between. Looked up from germline, CDR1 is SGHVS and CDR2 is FNYEAQ. This CDR3 region has 15 residues. The DNA of the CDR3 is TGTGCCAGCAGCTTAGCCCCCGTGGAAGGAGCTGAGCAGTTCTTC. Translated: CASSLAPVEGAEQFF.

This chain joins TRBV18 and TRBJ2-1; D is undetermined. Germline V lookup: CDR1 KGHSH, CDR2 LQKENI. V was shortened by 3 bases and J by 8 bases, with 11 bases between the two germline ends. The CDR3 has 13 amino acids. CDR3: CASSPPNNDEQFF. The CDR3 region has the DNA TGTGCCAGCTCACCCCCTAATAATGATGAGCAGTTCTTC.

The chain joins TRBV2 to TRBJ2-3; a weak D match, TRBD1 (5 bases). The CDR3 extends over 14 amino acids. The V end lost 3 bases, the J end lost 4 bases, and 11 bases lay between the germline ends. Germline CDR1 is SNHLY and CDR2 is FYNNEI. The CDR3 nucleotides read TGTGCCAGCAGTGACGGATCAGGGCCAGATACGCAGTATTTT. Translation gives CASSDGSGPDTQYF.

The rearrangement links TRBV5-8 to TRBJ2-3; 10 nucleotides align to TRBD2. After removal of 6 bases from V and 2 bases from J, the junction contained 9 bases not matched to a gene. The germline gives CDR1 SGHTS, CDR2 YDEGEE. This CDR3 is 16 amino acids long. The CDR3 DNA follows: TGTGCCAGCACTTACCCTGGACTAGCGGACACAGATACGCAGTATTTT. It encodes CASTYPGLADTDTQYF. Looking up the rest from reference TRBV5-8 and TRBJ2-3 gives the full variable domain: EAGVTQSPTHLIKTRGQQATLRCSPISGHTSVYWYQQALGLGLQFLLWYDEGEERNRGNFPPRFSGRQFPNYSSELNVNALELEDSALYLCASTYPGLADTDTQYFGPGTRLTVL.